The 27 T cell receptor beta chains listed next were all sequenced from one sample in a study of long-term antiretroviral therapy in people with HIV. The run of the v3.0 immunoSEQ assay was at survey level. Data came from immunoSEQ multiplex PCR; TCRdb stores just in-frame clones and leaves some out. The table has approximately 17,000 clones, 76% seen once. This specimen consisted of unsorted PBMCs, obtained about 2.5 years before starting antiretroviral therapy. These receptors were collected from a woman between 50 and 59 years old with HIV.

This clone was counted a single time. CDR3 protein: CASSGTYEQYF. CDR3 nucleotide sequence: TGTGCCAGCAGTGGGACCTACGAGCAGTACTTC. V and J are TRBV28 and TRBJ2-7; no clear D gene. V was cut by 5 bases and J by 2 bases, with 4 bases left in between. Per germline, CDR1 MDHEN and CDR2 SYDVKM. CDR3 length: 11 amino acids. Full variable domain (remainder filled in from reference TRBV28 and TRBJ2-7): DVKVTQSSRYLVKRTGEKVFLECVQDMDHENMFWYRQDPGLGLRLIYFSYDVKMKEKGDIPEGYSVSREKKERFSLILESASTNQTSMYLCASSGTYEQYFGPGTRLTVT.

The chain is built from TRBV6-1 and TRBJ2-7, with D possibly being TRBD1 or TRBD2 (5 bases each). This CDR3 is 12 amino acids long. The V end was cut by 4 bases, the J end by 3 bases, with 7 bases between. Germline V CDR1 and CDR2: MNHNS, SASEGT. Written as DNA, the CDR3 is TGTGCCAGCAGTGGGGACCTCTACGAGCAGTACGTC. Its translation is CASSGDLYEQYV.

This chain uses TRBV2 with TRBJ2-7; 8 nucleotides match TRBD1. In germline, CDR1 is SNHLY, CDR2 FYNNEI. V lost 3 bases, J lost 2 bases, and 6 bases stayed unmatched. The CDR3 consists of 15 residues. DNA of the CDR3: TGTGCCAGCAGTGACCGTGGGACAGGAGCCTACGAGCAGTACTTC. Residues: CASSDRGTGAYEQYF.

V gene TRBV29-1 combines with J gene TRBJ2-7; D is unclear. Germline CDR1 and CDR2: SQVTM and ANQGSEA. V was shortened by 1 base and J by 4 bases, with 14 bases between the two germline ends. CDR3 length equals 14 residues. Here the CDR3 DNA reads TGCAGCGTTGAAGCTCCGGGCAATGAGTACGAGCAGTACTTC. Its protein is CSVEAPGNEYEQYF.

This chain uses TRBV29-1 with TRBJ1-5; the D gene is possibly TRBD1 (5 bases). V shed 5 bases and J shed 3 bases, with 11 bases lying between them. The CDR3 loop spans 13 amino acids. CDR1 and CDR2 (germline): SQVTM, ANQGSEA. As DNA, the CDR3 is TGCAGCGTTCTGCAGGGTATCAATCAGCCCCAGCATTTT. Encoded protein: CSVLQGINQPQHF.

This chain connects TRBV30 to TRBJ1-6; D may be TRBD1 (6 bases). Trimming took 1 base from V and 7 from J, leaving 8 bases between them. The V gene's germline CDR1 is GTSNPN and CDR2 SVGIG (reference sequence). This CDR3 region has 13 residues. CDR3 region: CAWSGGQNSPLHF. The CDR3 DNA reads TGTGCCTGGAGTGGGGGACAAAATTCACCCCTCCACTTT.

The rearrangement links TRBV11-2 to TRBJ2-3; a weak D match, TRBD1 (6 bases). V was clipped by 0 bases and J by 6 bases, with 10 bases between them. Germline loops: CDR1 SGHAT, CDR2 FQNNGV. This CDR3 region has 14 residues. The CDR3 loop is CASSLEQGVDTQYF. CDR3 DNA sequence: TGTGCCAGCAGCTTAGAACAGGGTGTGGATACGCAGTATTTT.

The chain combines TRBV5-1 with TRBJ2-1; weak D call: TRBD1 (6 bases). The CDR3 covers 14 residues. Per germline, CDR1 SGHRS and CDR2 YFSETQ. V was trimmed by 2 bases and J by 9 bases, leaving 15 bases between them. CDR3 sequence reads: CASSLAGTLGEQFF. The CDR3, as DNA: TGCGCCAGCAGCTTAGCCGGGACACTCGGTGAGCAGTTCTTC.

The chain recombines TRBV9 with TRBJ1-1; tentatively, D is TRBD1 (5 bases). V gave up 0 bases and J gave up 4 bases, with 10 bases separating them. The CDR3 consists of 14 residues. Germline V CDR1 and CDR2: SGDLS, YYNGEE. In nucleotides, the CDR3 is TGTGCCAGCAGCGTAGTTGGGGGTGCCACTGAAGCTTTCTTT. As protein: CASSVVGGATEAFF.

The J gene is TRBJ2-2, the V gene TRBV29-1, with D unclear. V lost 7 bases and J lost 1, with 4 bases in between. This CDR3 has 11 amino acids. Germline V lookup: CDR1 SQVTM, CDR2 ANQGSEA. In DNA form, the CDR3 reads TGCAGCGGGGGGAACACCGGGGAGCTGTTTTTT. It is translated as CSGGNTGELFF.

The CDR3 nucleotides are TGTGCCAGCTCACCAATCGGAGGAACGGGGGGTGGGAGTGAGCAGTTCTTC. Protein sequence: CASSPIGGTGGGSEQFF. The rearrangement links TRBV18 to TRBJ2-1; 7 nucleotides match TRBD2. The CDR3 spans 17 residues. V lost 2 bases to trimming and J lost 9 bases; unmatched junction nucleotides: 16. Germline CDR1 reads KGHSH; CDR2 reads LQKENI.

The gene calls are TRBV10-3 and TRBJ2-3; 10 bases line up with TRBD1. Unmatched junction bases numbered 6, after V lost 3 bases and J lost 3 bases. The CDR3 has 16 residues. Germline CDR1 is ENHRY and CDR2 is SYGVKD. The CDR3 DNA sequence: TGTGCCATCAGTGATCCGGGACAGGGGAAGACAGATACGCAGTATTTT. Translating gives CAISDPGQGKTDTQYF.

The chain combines TRBV4-1 with TRBJ1-1, with 7 bases lining up with TRBD1. The J segment lost 0 bases and the V segment lost 0 bases, leaving 7 bases of the junction unmatched. The CDR3 is 17 amino acids. Germline CDR1 reads MGHRA; CDR2 reads YSYEKL. The CDR3 coding sequence is TGCGCCAGCAGCCAAGACGGGGGGGACAGCATGAACACTGAAGCTTTCTTT. Amino acids: CASSQDGGDSMNTEAFF.

The rearrangement uses TRBV27 and TRBJ1-6; D remains ambiguous. The V gene lost 2 bases and the J gene lost 10 bases, with 6 bases spanning the gap. Per the germline V gene, CDR1 is MNHEY and CDR2 is SMNVEV (reference sequence). CDR3 size: 12 residues. The chain's CDR3 is CASSLGKSPLHF. CDR3 nucleotide sequence: TGTGCCAGCAGTTTAGGGAAGTCACCCCTCCACTTT.

This clone was detected once. The chain carries TRBV11-3 and TRBJ2-3; TRBD1 matches 9 bases. From germline, CDR1 is SGHNT and CDR2 YENEEA. CDR3 length equals 15 residues. V was clipped by 5 bases and J by 6 bases; unmatched bases: 9. The CDR3 region is CASSLGTGNFDTQYF. CDR3 nucleotide sequence: TGTGCCAGCAGCCTTGGGACAGGGAATTTTGATACGCAGTATTTT.

This chain joins TRBV7-2 and TRBJ1-4; D is unclear. Germline V gives CDR1 SGHTA, CDR2 FQGNSA. The CDR3 has 14 residues. V was trimmed by 4 bases and J by 5 bases, leaving 11 bases between them. CDR3 nucleotides: TGTGCCAGCAGCTCATCAAGGGAGAATGAAAAACTGTTTTTT. Encoded protein: CASSSSRENEKLFF.

The J gene is TRBJ2-7, the V gene TRBV19, with TRBD2 as a possible D gene (5 bases). V lost 11 bases and J lost 0, with 17 bases in between. Germline CDR1 is LNHDA and CDR2 is SQIVND (reference sequence). There are 14 residues in the CDR3. The CDR3 region is CASRPRADSYEQYV. The CDR3 region has the DNA TGTGCCTCCCGCCCGAGGGCCGACTCCTACGAGCAGTACGTC.

The chain carries TRBV2 and TRBJ1-4; D unresolved. V was pared by 6 bases and J by 8 bases, with 7 bases between. This CDR3 comprises 11 residues. Germline V gene lookup returns CDR1 SNHLY and CDR2 FYNNEI. In DNA form, the CDR3 reads TGTGCCAGCAGAATAAGCGAAAAACTGTTTTTT. Amino acids: CASRISEKLFF.

V is TRBV6-1 and J is TRBJ1-5; D is unclear. The CDR3 has 15 amino acids. The germline V gene has CDR1 MNHNS and CDR2 SASEGT. Trimming stripped 0 bases from V and 2 bases from J, with 8 bases between. CDR3 DNA sequence: TGTGCCAGCAGTGAAGCGAGGCAGGGCAATCAGCCCCAGCATTTT. This sequence encodes CASSEARQGNQPQHF.

The chain has TRBV7-9 and TRBJ2-3; either TRBD1 or TRBD2 may fit D (6 bases each). CDR3 size: 17 residues. The germline CDR1 and CDR2 sequences are SEHNR and FQNEAQ (reference sequence). Trimming took 5 bases from V and 1 from J, leaving 19 bases between them. For the CDR3, the DNA is TGTGCCAGCAGCCCCGGGGCGACGGGGGCCCGCACAGATACGCAGTATTTT. Residues: CASSPGATGARTDTQYF.

The chain couples TRBV5-1 to TRBJ1-1; weak D call: TRBD1 (6 bases). V was clipped by 3 bases and J by 1 base, with 16 bases between them. The length of the CDR3 is 16 residues. Looked up from germline, CDR1 is SGHRS and CDR2 is YFSETQ. The CDR3: CASSSLWTDSNTEAFF. For the CDR3, the DNA is TGCGCCAGCAGCTCCCTTTGGACAGATTCGAACACTGAAGCTTTCTTT.

This clone is a singleton in its sample. This chain uses TRBV18 with TRBJ2-1, with D unresolved. The V end lost 0 bases, the J end lost 4 bases, and 1 base lay between the germline ends. Germline CDR1 KGHSH, CDR2 LQKENI. This CDR3 comprises 12 residues. In nucleotides, the CDR3 is TGTGCCAGCTCACCACCTTACAATGAGCAGTTCTTC. Protein product: CASSPPYNEQFF.

The chain uses TRBV2 and TRBJ1-2; D is uncertain. The CDR3 loop spans 12 amino acids. Germline loops: CDR1 SNHLY, CDR2 FYNNEI. V lost 6 bases and J lost 8, with 13 bases in between. The CDR3: CASREGLEGYTF. DNA of the CDR3: TGTGCCAGCAGAGAGGGTTTGGAGGGCTACACCTTC.

V gene TRBV14 combines with J gene TRBJ2-7; 7 bases line up with TRBD1. Per germline, CDR1 SGHDN and CDR2 FVKESK. The length of the CDR3 is 13 residues. V trimming: 1 base; J trimming: 5 bases; junction bases outside the gene matches: 2. CDR3 DNA: TGTGCCAGCAGCCAAGGAACAGGGGACGAGCAGTACGTC. It specifies CASSQGTGDEQYV.

In its sample, this clone was seen once. The CDR3 here is CASSERSENTGELFF. The CDR3 bases are TGTGCCAGCAGTGAAAGGTCAGAGAACACCGGGGAGCTGTTTTTT. This chain connects TRBV6-1 to TRBJ2-2, with D unclear. Germline lookup yields CDR1 MNHNS and CDR2 SASEGT. This CDR3 region has 15 residues. Trimming took off 2 bases at V and 1 base at J, with 8 bases between the two ends.

This chain uses TRBV18 with TRBJ1-3, with D possibly TRBD1 on 6 matching bases. The CDR3 runs to 15 residues. V lost 3 bases to trimming and J lost 2 bases, with 11 bases between them. Germline V gene sequence: CDR1 KGHSH, CDR2 LQKENI. The CDR3 DNA is TGTGCCAGCTCACCGGGTACAGGGCCTGGAAACACCATATATTTT. Residues: CASSPGTGPGNTIYF.

This rearrangement joins TRBV5-5 to TRBJ1-1, with a weak D call TRBD1 (5 bases). Trimming removed 6 bases from V and 0 bases from J, with 15 bases in between. Germline assignment: CDR1 SGHKS and CDR2 YYEKEE (reference sequence). The CDR3 length is 15 residues. DNA for the CDR3: TGTGCCAGCACCATTAAGGGGTCATTGAACACTGAAGCTTTCTTT. Translation gives CASTIKGSLNTEAFF.